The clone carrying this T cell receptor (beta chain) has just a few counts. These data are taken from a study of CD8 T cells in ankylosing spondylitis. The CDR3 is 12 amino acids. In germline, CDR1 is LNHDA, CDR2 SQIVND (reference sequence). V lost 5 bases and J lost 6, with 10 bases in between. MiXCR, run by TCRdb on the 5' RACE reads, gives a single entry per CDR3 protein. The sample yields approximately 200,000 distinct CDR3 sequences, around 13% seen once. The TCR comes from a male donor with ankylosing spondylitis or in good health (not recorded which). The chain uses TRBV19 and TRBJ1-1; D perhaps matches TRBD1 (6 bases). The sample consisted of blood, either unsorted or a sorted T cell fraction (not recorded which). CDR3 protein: CASSPGTPEAFF. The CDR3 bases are TGTGCCAGTAGTCCCGGGACACCTGAAGCTTTCTTT.